This TCR beta chain is from a study of T cells in Graves' hyperthyroidism and ophthalmopathy. Study overall: Peripheral blood samples were taken at initial diagnosis, prior to any treatment.

Germline CDR1 reads DFQATT; CDR2 reads SNEGSKA (reference sequence). The CDR3 spans 17 residues. J gave up 4 bases and V 1 base, and 13 bases lay outside the gene matches. From RNA transcripts, TCR beta CDR3 regions were amplified. In the first-round RT-PCR of the TCR CDR3, the HTBI primer set was used. MiXCR, applied by TCRdb to the multiplex PCR reads, yields one record per CDR3 protein. The sample has a few hundred thousand distinct CDR3 sequences; approximately 15% are singletons. The hyperthyroidism patients had all been newly diagnosed, and their disease duration was under 2 months. Their ages ranged from 18 to 65 years. This clonotype was picked up many times.

Sequenced: blood. V is TRBV20-1 and J is TRBJ2-1; 7 bases map to TRBD2. The receptor was derived from a woman in her 30s with Graves' hyperthyroidism. The CDR3 spells CSARVAGADPIYNEQFF. In nucleotides, the CDR3 is TGCAGTGCTAGAGTAGCGGGCGCCGACCCGATATACAATGAGCAGTTCTTC.